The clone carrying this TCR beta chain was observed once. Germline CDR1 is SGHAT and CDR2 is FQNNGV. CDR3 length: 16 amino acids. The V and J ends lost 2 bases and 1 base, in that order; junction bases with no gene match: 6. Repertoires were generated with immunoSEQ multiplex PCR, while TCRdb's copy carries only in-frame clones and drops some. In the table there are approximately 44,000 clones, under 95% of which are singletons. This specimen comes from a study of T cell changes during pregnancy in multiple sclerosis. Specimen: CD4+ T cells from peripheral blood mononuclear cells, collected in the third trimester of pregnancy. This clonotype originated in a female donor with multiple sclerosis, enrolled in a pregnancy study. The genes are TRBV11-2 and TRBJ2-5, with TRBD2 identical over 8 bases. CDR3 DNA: TGTGCCAGCAGCTTAACCCTAGCGGGCAGCCAAGAGACCCAGTACTTC. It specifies CASSLTLAGSQETQYF. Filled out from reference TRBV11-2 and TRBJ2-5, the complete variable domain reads EAGVAQSPRYKIIEKRQSVAFWCNPISGHATLYWYQQILGQGPKLLIQFQNNGVVDDSQLPKDRFSAERLKGVDSTLKIQPAKLEDSAVYLCASSLTLAGSQETQYFGPGTRLLVL.